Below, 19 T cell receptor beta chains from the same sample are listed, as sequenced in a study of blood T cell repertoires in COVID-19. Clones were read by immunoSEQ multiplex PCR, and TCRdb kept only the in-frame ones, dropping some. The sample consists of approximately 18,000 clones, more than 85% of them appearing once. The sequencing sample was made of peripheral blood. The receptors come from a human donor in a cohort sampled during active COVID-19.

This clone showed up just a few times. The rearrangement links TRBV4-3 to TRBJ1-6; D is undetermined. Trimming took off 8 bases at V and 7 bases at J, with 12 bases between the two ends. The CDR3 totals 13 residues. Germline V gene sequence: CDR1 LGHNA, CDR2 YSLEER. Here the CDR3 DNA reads TGCGCCAGCGCAGGCCTCATAAATTCACCCCTCCACTTT. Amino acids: CASAGLINSPLHF.

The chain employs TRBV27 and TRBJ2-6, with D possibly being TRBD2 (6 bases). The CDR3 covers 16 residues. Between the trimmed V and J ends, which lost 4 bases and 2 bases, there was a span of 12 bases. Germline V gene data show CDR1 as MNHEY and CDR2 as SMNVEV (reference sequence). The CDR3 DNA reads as TGTGCCAGCAGTTCGGGGGAGGCAGCTGGGGCCAACGTCCTGACTTTC. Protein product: CASSSGEAAGANVLTF. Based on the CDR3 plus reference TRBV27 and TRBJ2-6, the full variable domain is EAQVTQNPRYLITVTGKKLTVTCSQNMNHEYMSWYRQDPGLGLRQIYYSMNVEVTDKGDVPEGYKVSRKEKRNFPLILESPSPNQTSLYFCASSSGEAAGANVLTFGAGSRLTVL.

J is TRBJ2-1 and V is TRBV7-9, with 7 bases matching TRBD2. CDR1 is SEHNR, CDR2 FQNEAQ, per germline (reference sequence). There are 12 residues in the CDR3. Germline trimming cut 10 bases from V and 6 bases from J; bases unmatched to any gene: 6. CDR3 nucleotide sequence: TGTGCCACTCGGCGGGGGATCAATGAGCAGTTCTTC. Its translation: CATRRGINEQFF.

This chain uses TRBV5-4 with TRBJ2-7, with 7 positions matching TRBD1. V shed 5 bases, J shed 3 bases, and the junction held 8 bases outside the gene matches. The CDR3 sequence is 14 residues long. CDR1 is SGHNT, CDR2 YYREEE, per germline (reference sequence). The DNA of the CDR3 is TGTGCCAGCAGTTCAGGGGGAGCTAGCTACGAGCAGTACTTC. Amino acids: CASSSGGASYEQYF.

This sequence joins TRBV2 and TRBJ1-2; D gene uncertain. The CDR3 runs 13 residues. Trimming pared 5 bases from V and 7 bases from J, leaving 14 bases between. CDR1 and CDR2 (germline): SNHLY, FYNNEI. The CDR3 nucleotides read TGTGCCAGCAGTACGACACGTCAAGGTGGCTACACCTTC. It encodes CASSTTRQGGYTF.

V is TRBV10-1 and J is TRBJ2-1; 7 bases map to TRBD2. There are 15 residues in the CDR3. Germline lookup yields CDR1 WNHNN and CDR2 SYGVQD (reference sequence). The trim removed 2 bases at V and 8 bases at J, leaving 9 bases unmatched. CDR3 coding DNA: TGCGCCAGCAGTGAGACAGCGGGATTTTTAGATGAGCAGTTCTTC. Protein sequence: CASSETAGFLDEQFF.

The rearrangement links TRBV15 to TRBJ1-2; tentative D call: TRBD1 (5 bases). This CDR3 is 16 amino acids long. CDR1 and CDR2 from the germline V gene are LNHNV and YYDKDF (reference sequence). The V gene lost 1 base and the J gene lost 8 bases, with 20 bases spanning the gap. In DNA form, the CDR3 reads TGTGCCACCAGCAGAGCAAGAGGGGAGGGAGGTGGAGGCTACACCTTC. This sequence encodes CATSRARGEGGGGYTF.

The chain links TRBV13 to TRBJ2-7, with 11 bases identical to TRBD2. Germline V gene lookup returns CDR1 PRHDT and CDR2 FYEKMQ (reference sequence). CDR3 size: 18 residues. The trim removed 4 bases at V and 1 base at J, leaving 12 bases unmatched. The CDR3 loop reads CASSSYVSGRALSYEQYF. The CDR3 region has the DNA TGTGCCAGCAGCTCCTACGTTAGCGGGAGGGCCTTATCCTACGAGCAGTACTTC. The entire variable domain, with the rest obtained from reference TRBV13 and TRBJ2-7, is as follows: AAGVIQSPRHLIKEKRETATLKCYPIPRHDTVYWYQQGPGQDPQFLISFYEKMQSDKGSIPDRFSAQQFSDYHSELNMSSLELGDSALYFCASSSYVSGRALSYEQYFGPGTRLTVT.

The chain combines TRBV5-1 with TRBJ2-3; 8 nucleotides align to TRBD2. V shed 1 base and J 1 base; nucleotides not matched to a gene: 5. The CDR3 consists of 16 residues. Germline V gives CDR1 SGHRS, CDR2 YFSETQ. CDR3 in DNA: TGCGCCAGCAGCTTGAGAGCGGGGGAGGGCACAGATACGCAGTATTTT. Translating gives CASSLRAGEGTDTQYF.

This CDR3 is CASSPPLAGNTEAFF. CDR3 DNA sequence: TGTGCCAGCTCACCACCGCTGGCAGGGAACACTGAAGCTTTCTTT. The chain combines TRBV18 with TRBJ1-1, with D uncertain. The V gene lost 0 bases and the J gene lost 1 base, with 9 bases spanning the gap. Germline values: CDR1 KGHSH, CDR2 LQKENI. The CDR3 extends over 15 amino acids.

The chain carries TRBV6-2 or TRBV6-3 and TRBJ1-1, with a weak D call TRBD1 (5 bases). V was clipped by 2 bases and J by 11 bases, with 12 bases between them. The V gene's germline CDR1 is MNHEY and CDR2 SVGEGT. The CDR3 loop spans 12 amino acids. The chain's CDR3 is CASSYQGLRAFF. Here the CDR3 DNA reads TGTGCCAGCAGTTACCAGGGTTTGAGGGCTTTCTTT.

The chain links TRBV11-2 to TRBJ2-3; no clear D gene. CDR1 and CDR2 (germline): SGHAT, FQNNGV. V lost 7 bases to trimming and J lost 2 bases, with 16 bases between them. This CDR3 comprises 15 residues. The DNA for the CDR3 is TGTGCCAGCACCCTTAGAGCGCCTTTCACAGATACGCAGTATTTT. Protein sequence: CASTLRAPFTDTQYF.

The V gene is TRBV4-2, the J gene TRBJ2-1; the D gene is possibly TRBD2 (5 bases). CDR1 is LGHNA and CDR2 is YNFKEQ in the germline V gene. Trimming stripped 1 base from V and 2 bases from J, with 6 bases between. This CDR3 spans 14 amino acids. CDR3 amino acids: CASSQALAYNEQFF. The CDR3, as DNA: TGTGCCAGCAGCCAAGCACTAGCCTACAATGAGCAGTTCTTC.

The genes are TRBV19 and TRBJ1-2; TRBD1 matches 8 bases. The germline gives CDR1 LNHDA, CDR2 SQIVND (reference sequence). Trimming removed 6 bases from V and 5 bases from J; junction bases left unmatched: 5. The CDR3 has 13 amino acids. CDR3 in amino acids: CASRTRGLYGYTF. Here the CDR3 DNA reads TGTGCCAGTAGGACCAGGGGGCTGTATGGCTACACCTTC.

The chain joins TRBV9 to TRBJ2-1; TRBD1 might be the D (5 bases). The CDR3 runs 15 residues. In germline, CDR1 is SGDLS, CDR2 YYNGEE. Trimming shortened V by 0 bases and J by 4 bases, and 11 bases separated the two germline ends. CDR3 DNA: TGTGCCAGCAGCGTAGGGGGCGATACTTACAATGAGCAGTTCTTC. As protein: CASSVGGDTYNEQFF.

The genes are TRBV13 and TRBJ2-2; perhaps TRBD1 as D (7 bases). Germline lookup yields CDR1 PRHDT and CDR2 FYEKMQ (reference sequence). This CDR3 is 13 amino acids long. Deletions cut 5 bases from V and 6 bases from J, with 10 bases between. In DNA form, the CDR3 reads TGTGCCAGCAGCCCAGGGGGGTCCGGGGAGCTGTTTTTT. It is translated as CASSPGGSGELFF.

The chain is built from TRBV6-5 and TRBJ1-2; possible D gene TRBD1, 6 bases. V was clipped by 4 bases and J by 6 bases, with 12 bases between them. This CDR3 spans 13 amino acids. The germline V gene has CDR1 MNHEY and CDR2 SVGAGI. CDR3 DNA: TGTGCCAGCAGTTTGTGGGGGCCTGATGGCTACACCTTC. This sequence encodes CASSLWGPDGYTF.

CDR3 DNA: TGTGCCAGCAGCGTAGGTAGCGGCACCTACAATGAGCAGTTCTTC. Protein product: CASSVGSGTYNEQFF. The chain recombines TRBV9 with TRBJ2-1, with TRBD2 as a possible D gene (6 bases). The V end was cut by 0 bases, the J end by 2 bases, with 9 bases between. Germline lookup yields CDR1 SGDLS and CDR2 YYNGEE. The CDR3 totals 15 residues.

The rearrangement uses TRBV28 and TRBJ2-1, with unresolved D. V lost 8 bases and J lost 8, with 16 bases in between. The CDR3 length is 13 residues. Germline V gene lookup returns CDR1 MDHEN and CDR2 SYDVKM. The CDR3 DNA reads TGTGCCAGCCTGGCTCGCCCTTTGGATGAGCAGTTCTTC. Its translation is CASLARPLDEQFF. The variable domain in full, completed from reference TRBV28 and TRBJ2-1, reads DVKVTQSSRYLVKRTGEKVFLECVQDMDHENMFWYRQDPGLGLRLIYFSYDVKMKEKGDIPEGYSVSREKKERFSLILESASTNQTSMYLCASLARPLDEQFFGPGTRLTVL.